The sequence of this T cell receptor beta chain was determined in a study of PD-L1 blockade in urothelial cancer. Overall study context: The median T cell count in blood samples was 140,000 to 150,000.

Findings of the study overall: Sub-median blood TCR clonality before treatment predicted longer survival.

The trim removed 4 bases at V and 1 base at J, leaving 5 bases unmatched. The CDR3 covers 15 residues. The germline gives CDR1 SGDLS, CDR2 YYNGEE. This clone was observed a single time. The target antigen is unknown. Time point in this sample: pretreatment peripheral blood. The authors spiked synthetic TCR analog templates into each PCR. Here immunoSEQ multiplex PCR was the method, and the copy in TCRdb shows in-frame clones only, minus some. In the table there are under 50,000 clones, 82% of which are singletons. The material was PBMCs, obtained around atezolizumab (anti-PD-L1) treatment. The chain recombines TRBV9 with TRBJ2-1, with 7 bases aligning to TRBD2. The sequence was collected from a man between 50 and 59 years old with urothelial cancer. The CDR3 sequence is CASSQLAKSYNEQFF. The CDR3 DNA sequence: TGTGCCAGCAGCCAACTAGCGAAGTCCTACAATGAGCAGTTCTTC.